This T cell receptor (beta chain) was sequenced in a study of blood T cells in healthy people across ages. A second PCR, run for roughly 7 to 11 cycles, used a sample-barcoded 5' primer plus a J-beta primer mix. Sequencing recovered at least 2.5 million CDR3-containing paired-end reads from each sample. One entry per CDR3 protein, called by TCRdb with MiXCR from the 5' RACE reads. The table shows hundreds of thousands of distinct CDR3 sequences, with about 32% occurring only once. From germline, CDR1 is MNHEY and CDR2 SVGAGI. The CDR3 is 18 amino acids. To note about this clonotype: Its antigen remains unidentified. Being one base from a much bigger clone, this may be a read error.

General observations from the study: Conclusively comparing naive with antigen-experienced cells was impossible with unsorted PBMCs.

PBMCs, at least 6.5 million per sample, were isolated. A minimum of 5.5 micrograms of total RNA was extracted per sample. This receptor was identified in a woman of 80 years or more in good health. The source material was blood. This chain connects TRBV6-5 to TRBJ2-6; TRBD1 matches at 11 bases. The CDR3 bases are TGTGCCAGCAGTACTCCGGGACAGGGGGGATCTGGGGCCAACGTCCTGAATTTC. Encoded protein: CASSTPGQGGSGANVLNF.